The rows below give T cell receptor beta chains drawn from one sample of a study of shared clonotypes between healthy human individuals. Generated by immunoSEQ multiplex PCR, the TCRdb table keeps only in-frame clones and is missing some. The top ten clones hold around 11% of a sample with approximately 440,000 clones, approximately 71% of them seen once. Sequencing used PBMCs. The receptors were gathered from a woman between 40 and 55 years old in good health. Some clones in this sample may be carry-over from other donors' samples. Each CDR3 is given with its conserved first and last residue. Each record gives: V gene, clone size, D gene, J gene, CDR3 DNA, CDR3 protein. The D gene is left open where the match is weak. Clone size appears in some rows only: once, few, many, or a class for an expanded clone.

V: TRBV13
size: few
D: .
J: TRBJ1-2
DNA: TGTGCCAGCAGCTCACAGGGTTACTATGGCTACACCTTC
CDR3: CASSSQGYYGYTF

V: TRBV6-1
size: .
D: .
J: TRBJ2-3
DNA: TGTGCCAGCACAGGAAGCACAGATACGCAGTATTTT
CDR3: CASTGSTDTQYF

V: TRBV10-3
size: many
D: .
J: TRBJ2-1
DNA: TGTGCCATCAGTGACCCCAAGTATAGTGAGCAGTTCTTC
CDR3: CAISDPKYSEQFF

V: TRBV28
size: .
D: .
J: TRBJ2-5
DNA: TGTGCCAGCAGTTATAACAGGGTTCGTGAGAAGTACTTC
CDR3: CASSYNRVREKYF

V: TRBV7-6
size: .
D: .
J: TRBJ1-1
DNA: TGTGCCAGCAGCTCATGCCCGGCCGGGAACACTGAAGCTTTCTTT
CDR3: CASSSCPAGNTEAFF

V: TRBV15
size: .
D: .
J: TRBJ2-7
DNA: TGTGCCACCAGCAGAGATGGGGTTCACGAGCAGTACTTC
CDR3: CATSRDGVHEQYF

V: TRBV7-2
size: .
D: TRBD1
J: TRBJ2-7
DNA: TGTGCCAGCAGCTACCGGGACAGGGAGGGCGAGCAGTACTTC
CDR3: CASSYRDREGEQYF

V: TRBV28
size: .
D: TRBD1
J: TRBJ2-7
DNA: TGTGCCAGCAGTGAACAGGGGGACGAGCAGTACTTC
CDR3: CASSEQGDEQYF

V: TRBV10-3
size: .
D: .
J: TRBJ2-7
DNA: TGTGCCATCAGGGGGGAGGCAGGGGAAAACCACGAGCAGTACTTC
CDR3: CAIRGEAGENHEQYF

V: TRBV11-3
size: .
D: .
J: TRBJ1-1
DNA: TGTGCCAGCAGCTTAGGACAGTCCGCCGCGGGGACTGAAGCTTTCTTT
CDR3: CASSLGQSAAGTEAFF

V: TRBV6-4
size: once
D: TRBD1
J: TRBJ2-1
DNA: TGTGCCAGCAGTGACAGTACAGGGGGCAATGAGCAGTTCTTC
CDR3: CASSDSTGGNEQFF

V: TRBV6-1
size: many
D: .
J: TRBJ2-7
DNA: TGTGCCAGCAGTCGACTTGGGCCATACGAGCAGTACTTC
CDR3: CASSRLGPYEQYF

V: TRBV5-1
size: few
D: .
J: TRBJ2-1
DNA: TGCGCCAGCACACAAACTAGGGATGAGCAGTTCTTC
CDR3: CASTQTRDEQFF

V: TRBV2
size: .
D: TRBD1
J: TRBJ2-7
DNA: TGTGCCAGCAGTAGACAGGGGGCTGAGCAGTACTTC
CDR3: CASSRQGAEQYF

V: TRBV7-9
size: .
D: TRBD1
J: TRBJ2-1
DNA: TGTGCCAGCCGAGGGACAGGGAGCCTCAATGAGCAGTTCTTC
CDR3: CASRGTGSLNEQFF

V: TRBV5-1
size: .
D: .
J: TRBJ2-1
DNA: TGCGCCAGCAGCTTTATGAATGAGCAGTTCTTC
CDR3: CASSFMNEQFF

V: TRBV6-5
size: .
D: .
J: TRBJ2-7
DNA: TGTGCCACCACAAGACAGAACTCCTACGAGCAGTACTTC
CDR3: CATTRQNSYEQYF

V: TRBV6-5
size: .
D: TRBD1
J: TRBJ2-1
DNA: TGTGCCAGCAGTAGGGGGGGGACAGGGGAGTTCTTC
CDR3: CASSRGGTGEFF

V: TRBV7-3
size: .
D: TRBD1
J: TRBJ2-7
DNA: TGTGCCAGCAGCGTGACAGGGTCCTCCTACGAGCAGTACTTC
CDR3: CASSVTGSSYEQYF

V: TRBV28
size: few
D: .
J: TRBJ1-2
DNA: TGTGCCAGCAGTTCCCCCTTCTCAGGGAGGTATGGCTACACCTTC
CDR3: CASSSPFSGRYGYTF

V: TRBV5-4
size: once
D: TRBD1
J: TRBJ2-3
DNA: TGTGCCAGCAGCGCCCGGGACAGAACAGATACGCAGTATTTT
CDR3: CASSARDRTDTQYF

V: TRBV5-5
size: .
D: .
J: TRBJ2-5
DNA: TGTGCCAGCAGCCTCCAGGGGCTCCAAGAGACCCAGTACTTC
CDR3: CASSLQGLQETQYF

V: TRBV28
size: .
D: .
J: TRBJ2-7
DNA: TGTGCCAGCAGCCTACAACAGAACTACGAGCAGTACTTC
CDR3: CASSLQQNYEQYF

V: TRBV5-1
size: .
D: .
J: TRBJ1-5
DNA: TGCGCCAGCAGCACCAGGGAAGGTCAGCCCCAGCATTTT
CDR3: CASSTREGQPQHF

V: TRBV7-2
size: .
D: .
J: TRBJ2-4
DNA: TGTGCCAGCAGCTTAGCTTGGGGAGCCAAAAACATTCAGTACTTC
CDR3: CASSLAWGAKNIQYF

V: TRBV15
size: .
D: .
J: TRBJ1-2
DNA: TGTGCCACCAGCAGAGATTCTACCCGTGTCTATGGCTACACCTTC
CDR3: CATSRDSTRVYGYTF

V: TRBV28
size: .
D: TRBD1
J: TRBJ1-1
DNA: TGTGCCAGCAGTACGGGACAGGATCCCAACACTGAAGCTTTCTTT
CDR3: CASSTGQDPNTEAFF

V: TRBV7-3
size: medium-sized
D: .
J: TRBJ1-1
DNA: TGTGCCAGCAGCATTCTCAGGGGCGGAGAAGCTTTCTTT
CDR3: CASSILRGGEAFF

V: TRBV29-1
size: .
D: TRBD1
J: TRBJ2-7
DNA: TGCAGCGCCCTAGGGGACAGGGGCGACGAGCAGTACTTC
CDR3: CSALGDRGDEQYF

V: TRBV28
size: .
D: .
J: TRBJ1-2
DNA: TGTGCCAGCAGTTTGGAAAAGATCTATGGCTACACCTTC
CDR3: CASSLEKIYGYTF

V: TRBV27
size: few
D: TRBD2
J: TRBJ2-3
DNA: TGTGCCAGCAGTTTTGGGACTAGCGGGAGTGGGAGGTCAGATACGCAGTATTTT
CDR3: CASSFGTSGSGRSDTQYF

V: TRBV11-2
size: .
D: TRBD2
J: TRBJ2-7
DNA: TGTGCCAGCAGCGGTCTAGCGGGCTACGAGCAGTACTTC
CDR3: CASSGLAGYEQYF

V: TRBV5-1
size: .
D: .
J: TRBJ2-7
DNA: TGCGCCAGCAGCGTTAGGGCCCCCCCTCTCGAGCAGTACTTC
CDR3: CASSVRAPPLEQYF

V: TRBV4-3
size: .
D: .
J: TRBJ2-2
DNA: TGCGCCAGCAGCCATCGGGGGGCGGACGGGGAGCTGTTTTTT
CDR3: CASSHRGADGELFF

V: TRBV7-3
size: few
D: .
J: TRBJ2-3
DNA: TGTGCCAGCAGCGTCACAGGGTCGGATACGCAGTATTTT
CDR3: CASSVTGSDTQYF

V: TRBV5-6
size: .
D: .
J: TRBJ2-3
DNA: TGTGCCAGCAGCCCTCAGAGGGACGGTAGCACAGATACGCAGTATTTT
CDR3: CASSPQRDGSTDTQYF

V: TRBV5-4
size: .
D: .
J: TRBJ2-7
DNA: TGTGCCAGCAGCCCGGACACCCGGGTCTACGAGCAGTACTTC
CDR3: CASSPDTRVYEQYF

V: TRBV27
size: .
D: TRBD2
J: TRBJ2-4
DNA: TGTGCCAGCAGCCGGGGGTCGGGGGGCAAAAACATTCAGTACTTC
CDR3: CASSRGSGGKNIQYF

V: TRBV29-1
size: .
D: .
J: TRBJ2-5
DNA: TGCAGCGTGGGGGGTTGGGCCCAAGAGACCCAGTACTTC
CDR3: CSVGGWAQETQYF

V: TRBV19
size: few
D: .
J: TRBJ2-5
DNA: TGTGCCAGTAGTATAAGGGGCACCAGGATCCAAGAGACCCAGTACTTC
CDR3: CASSIRGTRIQETQYF

V: TRBV30
size: .
D: TRBD2
J: TRBJ2-1
DNA: TGTGCCTGGAGTGGGGCGAGACTAGCGGGAGAGTCCGCCTACAATGAGCAGTTCTTC
CDR3: CAWSGARLAGESAYNEQFF

V: TRBV7-3
size: .
D: .
J: TRBJ1-2
DNA: TGTGCCAGCAGTTCCTCGAGGTCGACAGAGTCTGGCTACACCTTC
CDR3: CASSSSRSTESGYTF

V: TRBV7-9
size: .
D: .
J: TRBJ2-7
DNA: TGTGCCAGCAGCTTATTGGGGCAGGGGAACGAGCAGTACTTC
CDR3: CASSLLGQGNEQYF

V: TRBV7-6
size: .
D: .
J: TRBJ1-5
DNA: TGTGCCAGCAGCTTAAATAGCAATCAGCCCCAGCATTTT
CDR3: CASSLNSNQPQHF

V: TRBV4-1
size: .
D: TRBD1
J: TRBJ2-7
DNA: TGCGCCAGCAGCCAGGAACCGGGACAGGGTTATGAGCAGTACTTC
CDR3: CASSQEPGQGYEQYF

V: TRBV28
size: .
D: TRBD1
J: TRBJ2-5
DNA: TGTGCCAGCAAGCCGGACGTGGGACAGGGGAGGGGGACCCAGTACTTC
CDR3: CASKPDVGQGRGTQYF

V: TRBV7-2
size: once
D: TRBD1
J: TRBJ2-5
DNA: TGTGCCAGCAGCTTAGAGGGACAGGGGGCGGAGACCCAGTACTTC
CDR3: CASSLEGQGAETQYF

V: TRBV7-9
size: .
D: .
J: TRBJ2-1
DNA: TGTGCCAGCAGCTTATTAGCCGGTCTATCGGGCAATGAGCAGTTCTTC
CDR3: CASSLLAGLSGNEQFF

V: TRBV6-5
size: .
D: TRBD1
J: TRBJ2-5
DNA: TGTGCCAGCAGTAGACAGGGAAAGACCCAGTACTTC
CDR3: CASSRQGKTQYF

V: TRBV28
size: .
D: .
J: TRBJ2-7
DNA: TGTGCCAGCAGTTTGGGGCCTGGGCTAGGTGCCTACGAGCAGTACTTC
CDR3: CASSLGPGLGAYEQYF

V: TRBV6-6
size: .
D: .
J: TRBJ2-7
DNA: TGTGCCAGCAGGGGGGGTGCCGGCTCCTACGAGCAGTACTTC
CDR3: CASRGGAGSYEQYF

V: TRBV28
size: .
D: TRBD1
J: TRBJ1-2
DNA: TGTGCCAGCAGATCCAACGCGGGACAGGGGTATGGCTACACCTTC
CDR3: CASRSNAGQGYGYTF

V: TRBV2
size: .
D: TRBD2
J: TRBJ2-5
DNA: TGTGCCAGCACCTGGACTAGCGGAGGGGGAGAGACCCAGTACTTC
CDR3: CASTWTSGGGETQYF

V: TRBV30
size: .
D: TRBD1
J: TRBJ2-7
DNA: TGTGCCTGGAGACAGGGGCCTCCCTACGAGCAGTACTTC
CDR3: CAWRQGPPYEQYF

V: TRBV18
size: .
D: TRBD1
J: TRBJ1-4
DNA: TGTGCCAGCTCAGTGGGACAGAATGAAAAACTGTTTTTT
CDR3: CASSVGQNEKLFF